Each of the 17 T cell receptor beta chains below was sequenced from the same sample in a study of CD8 T cells in Susac syndrome. When the RNA was reverse transcribed, random hexamers were used with an input of roughly 0.5 to 1 ug. From the immunoSEQ multiplex PCR reads, TCRdb called clonotypes with MiXCR, one entry per CDR3 protein. This sample carries fewer than 350,000 distinct CDR3 sequences, 75% to 85% of them seen once, and the ten largest clones take 0.21%. Material: CD8+ T cells from PBMCs. The receptors here all came from a human donor with multiple sclerosis.

The chain has TRBV4-3 and TRBJ2-1; 8 bases line up with TRBD2. Germline loops: CDR1 LGHNA, CDR2 YSLEER. The CDR3 loop spans 15 amino acids. After removal of 1 base from V and 6 bases from J, the junction contained 5 bases not matched to a gene. The chain's CDR3 is CASSQAAGGGNEQFF. The CDR3 DNA reads as TGCGCCAGCAGCCAAGCGGCGGGAGGTGGCAATGAGCAGTTCTTC.

This rearrangement joins TRBV5-8 to TRBJ2-5, with D tentatively TRBD1 (6 bases). V was shortened by 2 bases and J by 3 bases, with 8 bases between the two germline ends. The CDR3 covers 13 residues. In germline, CDR1 is SGHTS, CDR2 YDEGEE. CDR3 bases: TGTGCCAGCAGCTTACAGGGCGAAGAGACCCAGTACTTC. Protein product: CASSLQGEETQYF. Together with reference TRBV5-8 and TRBJ2-5, the CDR3 gives the full variable domain: EAGVTQSPTHLIKTRGQQATLRCSPISGHTSVYWYQQALGLGLQFLLWYDEGEERNRGNFPPRFSGRQFPNYSSELNVNALELEDSALYLCASSLQGEETQYFGPGTRLLVL.

The genes are TRBV27 and TRBJ2-2; D call uncertain. Looked up from germline, CDR1 is MNHEY and CDR2 is SMNVEV (reference sequence). This CDR3 contains 12 residues. The V end was cut by 3 bases, the J end by 7 bases, with 6 bases between. The DNA for the CDR3 is TGTGCCAGCAGTTTTCATAACGGGGAGCTGTTTTTT. It is translated as CASSFHNGELFF.

For the CDR3, the DNA is TGTGCCAGCAGCTTTAGGACCTACAATGAGCAGTTCTTC. As protein: CASSFRTYNEQFF. The chain recombines TRBV5-6 with TRBJ2-1; D not resolved. This CDR3 has 13 residues. Germline V gives CDR1 SGHDT, CDR2 YYEEEE. V lost 2 bases and J lost 2, with 5 bases in between. The full variable domain, its missing parts supplied by reference TRBV5-6 and TRBJ2-1, is DAGVTQSPTHLIKTRGQQVTLRCSPKSGHDTVSWYQQALGQGPQFIFQYYEEEERQRGNFPDRFSGHQFPNYSSELNVNALLLGDSALYLCASSFRTYNEQFFGPGTRLTVL.

The chain recombines TRBV7-9 with TRBJ2-3; D is uncertain. The CDR3 has 15 residues. V lost 11 bases and J lost 0, with 18 bases in between. The germline CDR1 and CDR2 sequences are SEHNR and FQNEAQ (reference sequence). The CDR3 DNA reads TGTGCCGGCTCCCCGTGGTGGGTAAGCACAGATACGCAGTATTTT. Its translation: CAGSPWWVSTDTQYF.

This rearrangement joins TRBV7-9 to TRBJ2-1, with D possibly matching TRBD2 (6 bases). Trimming pared 5 bases from V and 2 bases from J, leaving 19 bases between. The CDR3 loop spans 17 amino acids. Germline V gives CDR1 SEHNR, CDR2 FQNEAQ (reference sequence). The CDR3 is CASSPPPRGIPYNEQFF. The CDR3 coding sequence is TGTGCCAGCAGCCCCCCCCCTCGGGGGATCCCCTACAATGAGCAGTTCTTC.

The V and J genes are TRBV10-3 and TRBJ1-5; TRBD1 matches at 10 bases. This CDR3 has 14 amino acids. Germline V gene lookup returns CDR1 ENHRY and CDR2 SYGVKD. Unmatched junction bases numbered 4, after V lost 10 bases and J lost 1 base. The CDR3 protein is CATWTGGSNQPQHF. CDR3 in DNA: TGTGCCACCTGGACAGGGGGAAGCAATCAGCCCCAGCATTTT.

This clonotype occurred once. DNA for the CDR3: TGTGCCAGCTCCCGGGGAGGGATTCTCGGCACAGATACGCAGTATTTT. It specifies CASSRGGILGTDTQYF. The chain uses TRBV7-9 and TRBJ2-3; TRBD2 matches at 7 bases. Germline assignment: CDR1 SEHNR and CDR2 FQNEAQ (reference sequence). The CDR3 covers 16 residues. The V and J ends lost 8 bases and 1 base, in that order; junction bases with no gene match: 12. The complete variable domain, with remaining parts taken from reference TRBV7-9 and TRBJ2-3, reads DTGVSQNPRHKITKRGQNVTFRCDPISEHNRLYWYRQTLGQGPEFLTYFQNEAQLEKSRLLSDRFSAERPKGSFSTLEIQRTEQGDSAMYLCASSRGGILGTDTQYFGPGTRLTVL.

V usage is TRBV28 and J usage is TRBJ2-6, with D unresolved. V was pared by 3 bases and J by 7 bases, with 7 bases between. Germline V lookup: CDR1 MDHEN, CDR2 SYDVKM. This CDR3 is 13 amino acids long. The chain's CDR3 is CASSFASANVLTF. The CDR3 bases are TGTGCCAGCAGTTTCGCCAGTGCCAACGTCCTGACTTTC.

The J gene is TRBJ2-7, the V gene TRBV6-2 or TRBV6-3; D assignment may be TRBD1 or TRBD2 (5 bases each). Per germline, CDR1 MNHEY and CDR2 SVGEGT. Trimming left V 2 bases short and J 3 bases short, with 23 bases between. CDR3 length equals 18 residues. The CDR3 region is CASSYTLRVEGRYYEQYF. In DNA form, the CDR3 reads TGTGCCAGCAGTTACACCCTTCGCGTAGAGGGGAGATACTACGAGCAGTACTTC.

The chain links TRBV28 to TRBJ1-5, with 8 nucleotides matching TRBD1. Trimming cost V 3 bases and J 6 bases; bases outside gene matches: 10. Germline V gives CDR1 MDHEN, CDR2 SYDVKM. The CDR3 loop spans 16 amino acids. The CDR3 here is CASSLGGTGVGQPQHF. CDR3 nucleotides: TGTGCCAGCAGTTTGGGTGGGACAGGTGTCGGTCAGCCCCAGCATTTT.

The rearrangement uses TRBV9 and TRBJ2-6; D possibly uses TRBD1 or TRBD2 (5 bases each). Trimming pared 6 bases from V and 0 bases from J, leaving 16 bases between. CDR1 SGDLS and CDR2 YYNGEE come from the germline V gene. The CDR3 extends over 17 amino acids. In DNA form, the CDR3 reads TGTGCCAGCAATCTGGGGCAGGAGGTCTCTGGGGCCAACGTCCTGACTTTC. Protein sequence: CASNLGQEVSGANVLTF.

The chain links TRBV19 to TRBJ2-7, with D perhaps matching TRBD1 (6 bases). The CDR3 is 15 residues long. Trimming shortened V by 6 bases and J by 0 bases, and 15 bases separated the two germline ends. Germline V gene data show CDR1 as LNHDA and CDR2 as SQIVND (reference sequence). The CDR3 loop reads CASRTGHSNSYEQYF. CDR3 coding DNA: TGTGCCAGTAGAACGGGACACTCGAACTCCTACGAGCAGTACTTC.

The rearrangement uses TRBV24-1 and TRBJ2-2; D is tentatively TRBD1 or TRBD2 (5 bases each). The CDR3 has 15 amino acids. The V and J ends lost 1 base and 6 bases respectively, with 11 bases between them. CDR1 is KGHDR and CDR2 is SFDVKD in the germline V gene. CDR3 DNA: TGTGCCACCAGTGATTTAAACTGGGGACCCGGGGAGCTGTTTTTT. This gives the protein CATSDLNWGPGELFF.

The chain uses TRBV28 and TRBJ1-1; D unresolved. The germline CDR1 and CDR2 sequences are MDHEN and SYDVKM. Trimming pared 3 bases from V and 1 base from J, leaving 9 bases between. The CDR3 runs 14 residues. The CDR3 loop reads CASSFGGPNTEAFF. In nucleotides, the CDR3 is TGTGCCAGCAGTTTTGGAGGTCCGAACACTGAAGCTTTCTTT.

The genes are TRBV21-1 and TRBJ2-4; the table assigns TRBD1, which was not confirmed against the DNA. TRBV21-1 has pseudogene status. CDR3 length equals 14 residues. The CDR3 region is CASQGAISKNIQYF. The CDR3 region has the DNA TGTGCCAGCCAGGGGGCGATTAGCAAAAACATTCAGTACTTC.

The CDR3 nucleotides are TGTGCCAGCAGCGTGGACAGGGAAGCTTTCTTT. As protein: CASSVDREAFF. The genes are TRBV5-6 and TRBJ1-1; TRBD1 matches 7 bases. Germline CDR1 is SGHDT and CDR2 is YYEEEE. The CDR3 consists of 11 residues. V lost 4 bases, J lost 8 bases, and 2 bases stayed unmatched.